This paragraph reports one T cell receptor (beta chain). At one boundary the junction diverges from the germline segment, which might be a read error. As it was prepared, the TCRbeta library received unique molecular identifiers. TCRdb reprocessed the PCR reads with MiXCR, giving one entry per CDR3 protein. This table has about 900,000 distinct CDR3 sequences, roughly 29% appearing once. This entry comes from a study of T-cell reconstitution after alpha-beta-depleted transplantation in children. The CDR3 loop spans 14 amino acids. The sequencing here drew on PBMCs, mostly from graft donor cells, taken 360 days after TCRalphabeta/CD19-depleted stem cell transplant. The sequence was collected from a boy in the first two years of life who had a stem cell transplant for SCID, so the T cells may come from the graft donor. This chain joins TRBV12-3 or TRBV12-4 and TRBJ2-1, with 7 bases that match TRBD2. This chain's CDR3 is CASTGGSSYNEQFF. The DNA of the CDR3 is TGTGCAAGCACGGGGGGTAGCTCCTACAATGAGCAGTTCTTC.